The entry below describes one T cell receptor beta chain. Its cognate antigen is unknown. V lost 3 bases to trimming and J lost 2 bases, with 13 bases between them. CDR3 length equals 15 residues. Looked up from germline, CDR1 is SGHAT and CDR2 is FQDESV (reference sequence). The data belong to a study of shared clonotypes between healthy human individuals. At the level of the study: Donors were two women and a few men aged 18 to 49.

This table comes from immunoSEQ multiplex PCR, and its TCRdb copy is limited to in-frame clones, with some not included. The table has about 490,000 clones, around 73% seen once; the top ten hold more than 10%. Overall study results and limits: Collection of samples was limited to blood; tissue repertoires likely differ.

The receptor was isolated from a woman in her 40s in good health. Some clones in this sample may be carry-over from other donors' samples. Sequencing used PBMCs. This sequence joins TRBV11-1 and TRBJ1-2; TRBD1 might be the D (5 bases). The CDR3 nucleotides read TGTGCCAGCAGCTTTCCCAGCGAGGGGAACTATGGCTACACCTTC. This encodes CASSFPSEGNYGYTF.